The rows below give T cell receptor beta chains drawn from one sample of a study of blood T cell repertoires in COVID-19. Clones were read by immunoSEQ multiplex PCR, and TCRdb kept only the in-frame ones, dropping some. This repertoire shows 160,000 or so clones, around 84% found once; its top ten account for more than 1%. The material sequenced was peripheral blood. The receptor source for this set is a man between 40 and 49 years old with acute or convalescent COVID-19. Both conserved end residues are part of each CDR3.

j_gene	v_gene	CDR3aa
TRBJ2-7	TRBV5-1	CASSLASGGHYEQYF
TRBJ2-7	TRBV7-8	CASSLATIGSASSYEQYF
TRBJ1-1	TRBV12-3/TRBV12-4	CASRRQSFTEAFF
TRBJ1-5	TRBV5-1	CASSLGGNNQPQHF
TRBJ1-2	TRBV9	CASSPSLGAFGYTF
TRBJ2-7	TRBV21-1	CASSNKSTIYEQYF
TRBJ1-3	TRBV9	CASSRTASSGNTIYF
TRBJ1-6	TRBV3-1/TRBV3-2	CASSPSRVTPLHF
TRBJ2-7	TRBV18	CASSPTPTYEQYF
TRBJ2-7	TRBV6-2/TRBV6-3	CASSFGQGTYEQYF
TRBJ2-5	TRBV7-2	CASSSRLAGDQETQYF
TRBJ1-2	TRBV5-4	CASSLGGRDGYTF
TRBJ2-1	TRBV6-5	CASSTGNNEQFF
TRBJ1-2	TRBV6-6	CASSTGGGYGYTF
TRBJ1-1	TRBV6-1	CASSETQNRGDEAFF
TRBJ1-2	TRBV28	CASSNDGIRGYTF
TRBJ2-1	TRBV24-1	CATSDSVEQFF
TRBJ2-1	TRBV6-2/TRBV6-3	CASSLSRRGDEQFF
TRBJ2-5	TRBV6-5	CAVRQGAQETQYF
TRBJ2-3	TRBV19	CASSILAPGGGVADTQYF
TRBJ1-1	TRBV5-1	CASSLLQGATEAFF
TRBJ2-2	TRBV10-3	CAISVPHGELFF
TRBJ2-7	TRBV19	CASSTNAGTGGEQYF
TRBJ2-7	TRBV5-1	CASSLIAGGTYEQYF
TRBJ2-5	TRBV12-3/TRBV12-4	CASSRDYPETQYF
TRBJ1-6	TRBV13	CASRSGESSYNSPLHF
TRBJ1-1	TRBV6-4	CASSARSGDTEAFF
TRBJ2-1	TRBV6-2/TRBV6-3	CASSYGLGTGYNEQFF
TRBJ1-5	TRBV2	CASTTGTGGNQPQHF
TRBJ1-1	TRBV7-3	CASSLSTGMNTEAFF
TRBJ1-2	TRBV2	CASSDWGQESHGYTF
TRBJ2-1	TRBV11-2	CASSVEYGGEQFF
TRBJ1-4	TRBV3-1/TRBV3-2	CASSGLSLSEKLFF
TRBJ1-1	TRBV10-3	CAISESDVGNAEAFF
TRBJ1-1	TRBV6-5	CASSSPAAETEAFF
TRBJ2-3	TRBV19	CASSITSGGAFGDTQYF
TRBJ1-2	TRBV24-1	CATSDATGQEKNGYTF
TRBJ2-7	TRBV21-1	CASSKAGASGGLFSYEQYF
TRBJ1-3	TRBV9	CASSREGVRSGNTIYF
TRBJ1-1	TRBV6-2/TRBV6-3	CASSLLQGIRPEAFF
TRBJ1-1	TRBV30	CAWTGQTNTEAFF
TRBJ2-5	TRBV7-8	CASTPLGGALEETQYF
TRBJ2-3	TRBV19	CASSIWGQGMYF
TRBJ2-2	TRBV2	CASRLPVGGVDTGELFF
TRBJ2-2	TRBV19	CASSLRATGIGELFF
TRBJ1-1	TRBV7-2	CASSLARTYEAFF
TRBJ2-1	TRBV3-1/TRBV3-2	CASSQIRTGSSGNEQFF
TRBJ1-4	TRBV5-1	CASSPILNPGQGAVSTTNEKLFF
TRBJ1-2	TRBV10-3	CAISDQRTGTNYGYTF
TRBJ2-7	TRBV6-2/TRBV6-3	CASSPLAGLRYEQYF